Detailed here is one T cell receptor (beta chain). What it binds is unknown. Through a sample-barcoded 5' primer and a J-beta primer mix, a second PCR was run for roughly 6 to 12 cycles. With 12 random nucleotides, a template-switch adaptor tagged each individual cDNA molecule. TCRdb redid the calling of the 5' RACE reads with MiXCR, one entry per CDR3 protein. The repertoire holds 600,000 to 900,000 distinct CDR3 sequences, 20% to 30% seen once, with about 3% in the top ten. The sample is drawn from a study of blood T cells in healthy people across ages. Study outcomes and limitations: Compared with aged donors, long-lived donors showed fewer expanded clones, suggesting selection. Per million T cells, TCR beta diversity dropped roughly linearly as age increased.

V was clipped by 4 bases and J by 2 bases; unmatched bases: 4. From germline, CDR1 is LGHDT and CDR2 YNNKEL (reference sequence). There are 14 residues in the CDR3. The donors, healthy Caucasians from Russia, were aged about 6 to 90. These data are also associated with another study on T cells of mothers and their children.

J is TRBJ2-7 and V is TRBV3-1; 8 bases are a match to TRBD2. This clonotype originated in a boy younger than 18 in good health. The source material was blood. CDR3 region: CASSRSGVTYEQYF. CDR3 DNA: TGTGCCAGCAGCCGTAGCGGGGTTACCTACGAGCAGTACTTC.